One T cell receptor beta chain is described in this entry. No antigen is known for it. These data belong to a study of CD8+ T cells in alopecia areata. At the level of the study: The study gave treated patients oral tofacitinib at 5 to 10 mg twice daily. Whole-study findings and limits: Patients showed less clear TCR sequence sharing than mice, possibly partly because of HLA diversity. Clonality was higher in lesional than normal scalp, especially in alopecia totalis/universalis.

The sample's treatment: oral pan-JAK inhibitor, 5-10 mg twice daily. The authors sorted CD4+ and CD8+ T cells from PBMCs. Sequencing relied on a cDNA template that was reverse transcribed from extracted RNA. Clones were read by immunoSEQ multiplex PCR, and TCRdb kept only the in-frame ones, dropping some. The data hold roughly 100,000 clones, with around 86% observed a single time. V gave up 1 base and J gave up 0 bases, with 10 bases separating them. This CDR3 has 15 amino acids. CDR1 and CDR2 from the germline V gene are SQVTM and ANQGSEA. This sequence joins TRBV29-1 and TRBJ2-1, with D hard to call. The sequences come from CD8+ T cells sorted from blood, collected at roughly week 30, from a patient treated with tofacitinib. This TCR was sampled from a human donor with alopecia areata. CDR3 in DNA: TGCAGCGTTGAAGGTCTGTCCAGCTCCTACAATGAGCAGTTCTTC. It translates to CSVEGLSSSYNEQFF.